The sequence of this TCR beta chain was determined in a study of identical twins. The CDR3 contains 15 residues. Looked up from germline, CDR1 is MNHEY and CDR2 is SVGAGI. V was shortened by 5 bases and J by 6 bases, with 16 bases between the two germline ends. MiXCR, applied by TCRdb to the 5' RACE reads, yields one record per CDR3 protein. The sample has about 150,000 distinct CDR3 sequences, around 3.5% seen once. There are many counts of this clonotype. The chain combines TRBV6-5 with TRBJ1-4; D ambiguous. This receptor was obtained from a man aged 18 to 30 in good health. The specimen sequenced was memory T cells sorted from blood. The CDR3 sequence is CASSTISSPHEKLFF. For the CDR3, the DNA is TGTGCCAGCAGTACTATTAGCTCGCCTCATGAAAAACTGTTTTTT.